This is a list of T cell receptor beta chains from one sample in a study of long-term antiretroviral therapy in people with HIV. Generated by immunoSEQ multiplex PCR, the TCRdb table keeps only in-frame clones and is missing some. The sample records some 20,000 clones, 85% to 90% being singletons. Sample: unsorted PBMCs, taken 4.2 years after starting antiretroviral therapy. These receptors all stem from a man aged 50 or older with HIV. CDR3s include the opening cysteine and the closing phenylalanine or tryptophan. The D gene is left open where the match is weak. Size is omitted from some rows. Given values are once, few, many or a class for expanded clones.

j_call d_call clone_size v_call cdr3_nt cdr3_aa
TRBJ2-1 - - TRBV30 TGTGCCTGGAGTGTGGGCAGCTACAATGAGCAGTTCTTC CAWSVGSYNEQFF
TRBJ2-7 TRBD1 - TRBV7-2 TGTGCCAGCAGCTTGGCAGGGCAGGGGGTACTTTACGAGCAGTACTTC CASSLAGQGVLYEQYF
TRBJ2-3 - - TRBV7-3 TGTGCCAGCAGCTTACAGGGAACAGATACGCAGTATTTT CASSLQGTDTQYF
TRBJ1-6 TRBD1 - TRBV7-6 TGTGCCAGCAGCTTAGGGGGACAGGGGGACTCACCCCTCCACTTT CASSLGGQGDSPLHF
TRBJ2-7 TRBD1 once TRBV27 TGTGCCAGCAGTGCGACAGGGCCTTTAGACGAGCAGTACTTC CASSATGPLDEQYF
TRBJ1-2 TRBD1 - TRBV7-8 TGTGCCAGCAGCCCCGATCCAGGGGGCGTAGGTGGCTACACCTTC CASSPDPGGVGGYTF
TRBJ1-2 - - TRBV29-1 TGCAGCGTTTTAACGGTGGATGGATATGGCTACACCTTC CSVLTVDGYGYTF
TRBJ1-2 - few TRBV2 TGTGCCAGCAGTTGGGACACCCCTAACTATGGCTACACCTTC CASSWDTPNYGYTF
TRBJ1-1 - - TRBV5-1 TGCGCCAGCAGCTTGGAACAGATGGGGACTGAAGCTTTCTTT CASSLEQMGTEAFF
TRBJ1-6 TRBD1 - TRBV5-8 TGTGCCAGCAGCAGACGAACCGGGACAGGGAGCTCACCCCTCCACTTT CASSRRTGTGSSPLHF
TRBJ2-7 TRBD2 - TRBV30 TGTGCCTGGAGCCCCGGGGGGAACGAGCAGTACTTC CAWSPGGNEQYF
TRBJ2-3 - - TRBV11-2 TGTGCCAGCAGCTTAGGTGGGGGGGCCCCCACAGATACGCAGTATTTT CASSLGGGAPTDTQYF
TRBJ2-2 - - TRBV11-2 TGTGCCAGCAGCTTAGGGAGGGGTAACACCGGGGAGCTGTTTTTT CASSLGRGNTGELFF
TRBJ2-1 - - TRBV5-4 TGTGCCATTACTAGGGGCATTGAGCAGTTCTTC CAITRGIEQFF
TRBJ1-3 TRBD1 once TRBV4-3 TGCGCCAGCAGCCGTACAGGGGACCTCTCTGGAAACACCATATATTTT CASSRTGDLSGNTIYF
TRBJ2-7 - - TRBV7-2 TGTGCCAGCAGCTCCGGGACTGCCCGCGAGCAGTACTTC CASSSGTAREQYF
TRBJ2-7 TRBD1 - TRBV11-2 TGTGCCAGCAGCTTAGGCCGGGGACAGTACGAGCAGTACTTC CASSLGRGQYEQYF
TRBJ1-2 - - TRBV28 TGTGCCAGCAGTTTATTCGGCCAGGGTGGCTACACCTTC CASSLFGQGGYTF
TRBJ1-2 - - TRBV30 TGTGCCTGGAGATCGGACGCTCTCCTGGGCTACACCTTC CAWRSDALLGYTF
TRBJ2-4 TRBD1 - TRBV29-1 TGCAGCGTGGCCCAGGGGGCCCAAAACATTCAGTACTTC CSVAQGAQNIQYF
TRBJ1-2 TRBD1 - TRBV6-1 TGTGCCAGCAATCCCGGGACAGATGGCTACACCTTC CASNPGTDGYTF
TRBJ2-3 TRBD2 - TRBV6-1 TGTGCCAGCAGGGACGGGAGGGATACGCAGTATTTT CASRDGRDTQYF
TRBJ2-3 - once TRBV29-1 TGCAGCGTTGATCCCGGGATCCACAGAGATACGCAGTATTTT CSVDPGIHRDTQYF
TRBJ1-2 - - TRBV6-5 TGTGCCAGCAGCGGGGACGGAGCTAACTATGGCTACACCTTC CASSGDGANYGYTF
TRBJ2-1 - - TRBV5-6 TGTGCCAGCAGCTTGGGTCCGATAGGCAATGAGCAGTTCTTC CASSLGPIGNEQFF
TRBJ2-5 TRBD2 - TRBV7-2 TGTGCCAGCAGCTCGAGACTAGCGGGGGCCGAGACCCAGTACTTC CASSSRLAGAETQYF
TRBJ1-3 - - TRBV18 TGTGCCAGCTCACCACCGGGCAGAGGAAACACCATATATTTT CASSPPGRGNTIYF
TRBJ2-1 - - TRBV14 TGTGCCAGCAGCCAAGGCAATGAGCAGTTCTTC CASSQGNEQFF
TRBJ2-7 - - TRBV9 TGTGCCAGCAGCGTAGGCGTCAGTTCCTACGAGCAGTACTTC CASSVGVSSYEQYF
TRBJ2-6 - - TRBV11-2 TGTGCCAGCAGCTTAGGTGTACCTGGGGCCAACGTCCTGACTTTC CASSLGVPGANVLTF
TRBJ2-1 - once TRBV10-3 TGTGCCACCTCACCCCATACAGATGAGCAGTTCTTC CATSPHTDEQFF
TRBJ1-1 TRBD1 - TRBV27 TGTGCCAGCAGTCCTCGGACAGGGGAAGGGTGGATGACTGAAGCTTTCTTT CASSPRTGEGWMTEAFF
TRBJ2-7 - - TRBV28 TGTGCCAGCAGTCAAAGGTATGACAAGCCCTACGAGCAGTACTTC CASSQRYDKPYEQYF
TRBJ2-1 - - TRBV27 TGTGCCAGCAGCCCCAGGGACGGGGGCTCCTACAATGAGCAGTTCTTC CASSPRDGGSYNEQFF
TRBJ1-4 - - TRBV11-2 TGTGCCAGCAGCTCTGGGGGGGCCGAAAAACTGTTTTTT CASSSGGAEKLFF
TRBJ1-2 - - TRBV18 TGTGCCAGCTCACCACCGGGAGGCGCTAACTATGGCTACACCTTC CASSPPGGANYGYTF
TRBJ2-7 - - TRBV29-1 TGCAGCGTTGAGTCAGGGGAGGACAACGAGCAGTACTTC CSVESGEDNEQYF
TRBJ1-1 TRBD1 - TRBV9 TGTGCCAGCAGCACCTTGGACAGGGGGAATTTTGAAGCTTTCTTT CASSTLDRGNFEAFF
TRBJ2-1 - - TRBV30 TGTGCCTGGAGTGGCGGGGACAATAACTCGAATGAGCAGTTCTTC CAWSGGDNNSNEQFF
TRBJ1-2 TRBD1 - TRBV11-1 TGTGCCAGCAGCCGACAGGGTTATATTGGCTACACCTTC CASSRQGYIGYTF
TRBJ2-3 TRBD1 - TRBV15 TGTGCTTCAACAGGGGGACAGGGCGCAGATACGCAGTATTTT CASTGGQGADTQYF
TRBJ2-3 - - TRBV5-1 TGCGCCAGCAGCTTGGGGGGCGTCACAGATACGCAGTATTTT CASSLGGVTDTQYF
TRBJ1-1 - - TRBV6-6 TGTGCCAGCAGTTCCCCCTGGCAGGGGATGAACACTGAAGCTTTCTTT CASSSPWQGMNTEAFF
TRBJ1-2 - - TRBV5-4 TGTGCCAGCAGCTTGGAAAGGGTCGGCTATGGCTACACCTTC CASSLERVGYGYTF
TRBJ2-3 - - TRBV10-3 TGTGCCATCGGGACGAATACGCAGTATTTT CAIGTNTQYF
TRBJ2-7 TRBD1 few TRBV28 TGTGCCAGCAGTGCCGGGACAGGGAGTTACGAGCAGTACTTC CASSAGTGSYEQYF
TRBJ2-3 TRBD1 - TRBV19 TGTGCCAGTAGGGGACAGTCCACAGATACGCAGTATTTT CASRGQSTDTQYF
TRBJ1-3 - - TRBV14 TGTGCCAGCAGTTGGGGAGATGGAAACACCATATATTTT CASSWGDGNTIYF
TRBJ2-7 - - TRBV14 TGTGCCAGCAGCCCCGCCTATGGGGGCTACGAGCAGTACTTC CASSPAYGGYEQYF